This T cell receptor beta chain came from a study of blood T cell repertoires in COVID-19. Study-wide context: Acute-phase and convalescent COVID-19 samples originated in the United States, Italy and Spain.

This clone was found a few times. CDR1 and CDR2 from the germline V gene are SGHTS and YDEGEE. J gave up 9 bases and V 4 bases, and 9 bases lay outside the gene matches. The CDR3 spans 14 residues. Methods used by the authors: Estimation of nucleated cell counts was performed using reference gene primer amplification. Method: immunoSEQ multiplex PCR; TCRdb's copy keeps in-frame clones and lacks some. V and J calls and clone size follow that table, whereas D and trimming were derived from the DNA. The table records approximately 240,000 clones, around 87% of them present only once. The source material was PBMCs or T cells enriched from blood (not recorded which). J is TRBJ2-1 and V is TRBV5-8; 8 bases agree with TRBD2. The clonotype comes from a woman between 25 and 40 years old with acute COVID-19. CDR3 residues: CASSLKRERLEQFF. CDR3 sequence (DNA): TGTGCCAGCAGCCTAAAGCGGGAGCGGCTTGAGCAGTTCTTC.